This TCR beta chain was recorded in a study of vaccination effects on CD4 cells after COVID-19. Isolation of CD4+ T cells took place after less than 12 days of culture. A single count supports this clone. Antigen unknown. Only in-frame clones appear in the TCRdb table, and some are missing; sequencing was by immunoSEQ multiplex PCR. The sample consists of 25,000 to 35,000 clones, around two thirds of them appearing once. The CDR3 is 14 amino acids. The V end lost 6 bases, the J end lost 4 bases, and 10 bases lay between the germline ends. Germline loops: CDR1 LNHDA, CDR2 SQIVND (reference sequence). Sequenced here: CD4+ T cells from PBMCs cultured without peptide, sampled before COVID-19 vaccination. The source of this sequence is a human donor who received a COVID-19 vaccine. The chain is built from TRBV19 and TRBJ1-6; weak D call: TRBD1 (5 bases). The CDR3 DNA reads TGTGCCAGTAGAACGACAGCGTATAATTCACCCCTCCACTTT. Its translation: CASRTTAYNSPLHF.